This TCR beta chain is from a study of OX40 agonist ivuxolimab in advanced cancers. Sequenced by immunoSEQ multiplex PCR; TCRdb stores in-frame clones only, minus some. The sample shows tens of thousands of clones, roughly 92% of them seen only once. General study results and limits: Relative to CD4+, CD8+ T cells held more expanded clones on average.

The CDR3 is made up of 16 amino acids. The germline CDR1 and CDR2 sequences are MNHEY and SMNVEV (reference sequence). The germline V and J ends were trimmed by 6 bases and 1 base, with 16 bases remaining between them. As regards this clone: Its target is not known.

At baseline, cycle 4 day 1, and cycle 7 day 1, blood was sampled. Sequenced material: CD4+ or CD8+ T cells sorted from blood, taken in a trial of the OX40 agonist ivuxolimab. The clonotype was recovered from an adult with an advanced solid tumor such as melanoma, head and neck, liver or kidney cancer. The chain joins TRBV27 to TRBJ1-5, with D possibly TRBD1 on 5 matching bases. The CDR3 DNA follows: TGTGCCAGCAGACCCTTTCTCGGGGCAAGCAATCAGCCCCAGCATTTT. It codes for CASRPFLGASNQPQHF.